This T cell receptor (beta chain) originates from a study of response to subunit inactivated influenza vaccine. TCRdb processed the RT-PCR reads anew with MiXCR; each CDR3 protein has one entry. The sample lists roughly 710,000 distinct CDR3 sequences; around 13% were seen once. V shed 1 base and J shed 6 bases, with 13 bases lying between them. Germline V gene sequence: CDR1 ENHRY, CDR2 SYGVKD. The CDR3 loop spans 16 amino acids. This receptor was identified in a man aged 50-60 years who received an inactivated influenza vaccine. This rearrangement joins TRBV10-3 to TRBJ1-6; D is undetermined. The sample here was PBMCs from blood, taken less than 15 days before vaccination. This chain's CDR3 is CAISELVVSINSPLHF. The CDR3 coding sequence is TGTGCCATCAGTGAGTTAGTAGTCAGCATTAATTCACCCCTCCACTTT.